This T cell receptor beta chain was retrieved from a study of shared clonotypes between healthy human individuals. In the study overall: The plates for each donor numbered three CD4 naive, three CD4 memory, two CD8 naive and one CD8 memory.

Germline lookup yields CDR1 SGHAT and CDR2 FQNNGV. The CDR3 has 15 residues. As handled by the study authors: ImmunoSEQ yielded junction-only sequences lacking quality scores, so filtering differed. TCRdb's copy holds only in-frame clones and misses some; the assay was immunoSEQ multiplex PCR. V and J calls and clone size are given by that table; D and trimming were obtained from the DNA. In the table there are a few million clones, around 90% of which are singletons. V usage is TRBV11-2 and J usage is TRBJ2-5; TRBD1 agrees at 7 bases. TRBJ2-7 explains the end of the DNA better; the J call may be wrong. Sequencing used naive CD4+ T cells from PBMCs. The subset is: CD45RA+ positively selected. The origin of this receptor is a man aged 18 to 30 in good health. Some clones in this sample may be carry-over from other donors' samples. As DNA, the CDR3 is TGTGCCAGCAGCTCAAATGCAGGGGGACCCTACGAGCAGTACTTC. Its protein is CASSSNAGGPYEQYF.